The T cell receptor beta chain under discussion was sequenced for a study of graft-versus-host responses after intestinal transplantation. Study details: Among the recipients, all got anti-thymocyte globulin induction and then tacrolimus and steroids for 2 to 3 years. Study outcomes and limitations: Some GvH clones were seen earlier in gut or blood, suggesting intestinal origin. Individuals who had graft-donor T cell macrochimerism had allografts that showed high graft-versus-host to host-versus-graft clonal ratios. The study associated peak circulating GvH clone levels with early post-transplant HvG declines.

Germline V gives CDR1 SQVTM, CDR2 ANQGSEA. Unmatched junction bases numbered 12, after V lost 4 bases and J lost 3 bases. This CDR3 is 15 amino acids long. As for this clone: The antigen remains unidentified. This sample includes further DNA sequences coding for the same CDR3.

This table comes from immunoSEQ multiplex PCR, and its TCRdb copy is limited to in-frame clones, with some not included. The table has about 9,200 clones, around 91% seen once; the top ten hold over 2%. The receptor was isolated from a human patient who received an intestinal transplant, so some T cells may come from the graft donor. The specimen comprised PBMCs, sampled about 6 weeks after intestinal transplant. The J gene is TRBJ2-7, the V gene TRBV29-1, with 7 bases matching TRBD2. In DNA form, the CDR3 reads TGCAGCGTTGTACTGGCGGGAGCCCCGGTCTACGAGCAGTACTTC. Protein sequence: CSVVLAGAPVYEQYF.